The clone carrying this T cell receptor (beta chain) was detected once. The data derive from a study of blood T cell repertoires in COVID-19. Looking at the study overall: From the United States, Italy and Spain came samples of acute and convalescent COVID-19. PBMCs, B-cell-depleted T cells, or T cells provided the cDNA or gDNA that made up the material.

TCRdb's copy holds only in-frame clones and misses some; the assay was immunoSEQ multiplex PCR. The sample includes roughly 430,000 clones, nearly 90% of them seen just once. Assignment of participants to cohorts was predicated upon participant-reported clinical history. V gave up 4 bases and J gave up 7 bases, with 17 bases separating them. CDR1 and CDR2 (germline): SGHDT, YYEEEE. There are 15 residues in the CDR3. Source material: PBMCs or T cells enriched from blood (not recorded which). The sequence came from a woman aged 40-49 years with acute COVID-19. The chain is built from TRBV5-6 and TRBJ1-4; no definite D call. The CDR3 here is CASSPSPIRSEKLFF. DNA for the CDR3: TGTGCCAGCAGCCCTTCCCCGATAAGGAGTGAAAAACTGTTTTTT. Using reference TRBV5-6 and TRBJ1-4 for the parts outside the CDR3, the full variable domain is DAGVTQSPTHLIKTRGQQVTLRCSPKSGHDTVSWYQQALGQGPQFIFQYYEEEERQRGNFPDRFSGHQFPNYSSELNVNALLLGDSALYLCASSPSPIRSEKLFFGSGTQLSVL.